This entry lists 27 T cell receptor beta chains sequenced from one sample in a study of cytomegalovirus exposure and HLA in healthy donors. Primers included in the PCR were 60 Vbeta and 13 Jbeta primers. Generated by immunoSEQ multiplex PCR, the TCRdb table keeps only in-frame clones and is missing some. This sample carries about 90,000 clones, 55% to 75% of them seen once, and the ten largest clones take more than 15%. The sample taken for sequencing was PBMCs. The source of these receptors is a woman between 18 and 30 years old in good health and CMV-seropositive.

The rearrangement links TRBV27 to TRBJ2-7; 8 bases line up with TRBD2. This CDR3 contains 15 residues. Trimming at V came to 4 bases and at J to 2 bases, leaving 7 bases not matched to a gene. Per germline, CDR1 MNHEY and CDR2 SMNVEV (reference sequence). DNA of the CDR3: TGTGCCAGCAGTTGGAGCGGGAGTCTTACCTACGAGCAGTACTTC. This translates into CASSWSGSLTYEQYF.

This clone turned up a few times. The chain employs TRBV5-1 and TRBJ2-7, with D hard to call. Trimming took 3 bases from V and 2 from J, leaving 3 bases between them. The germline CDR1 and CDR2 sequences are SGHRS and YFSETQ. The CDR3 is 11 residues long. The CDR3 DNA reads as TGCGCCAGCAGCTCCACCTACGAGCAGTACTTC. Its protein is CASSSTYEQYF.

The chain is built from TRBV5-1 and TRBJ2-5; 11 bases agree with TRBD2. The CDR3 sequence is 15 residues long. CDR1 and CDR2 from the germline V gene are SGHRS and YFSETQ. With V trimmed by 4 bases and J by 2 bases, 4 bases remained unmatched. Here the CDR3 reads CASSRGTSGQETQYF. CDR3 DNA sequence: TGCGCCAGCAGCCGCGGGACTAGCGGTCAAGAGACCCAGTACTTC.

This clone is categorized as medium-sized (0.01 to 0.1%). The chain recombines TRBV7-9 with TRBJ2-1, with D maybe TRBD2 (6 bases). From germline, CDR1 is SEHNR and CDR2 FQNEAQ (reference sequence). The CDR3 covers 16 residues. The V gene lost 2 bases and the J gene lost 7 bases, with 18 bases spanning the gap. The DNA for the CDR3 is TGTGCCAGCAGCTTAATGGGGTTGGAGGGGCGGAATGAGCAGTTCTTC. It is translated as CASSLMGLEGRNEQFF.

CDR3 region: CASTNLKDRADYGYTF. CDR3 coding DNA: TGTGCCAGCACCAACCTCAAGGACAGGGCCGACTATGGCTACACCTTC. The chain has TRBV6-6 and TRBJ1-2, with 8 bases matching TRBD1. The CDR3 sequence is 16 residues long. The germline V gene encodes CDR1 MNHNY and CDR2 SVGAGI (reference sequence). V dropped 7 bases and J dropped 3; count of bases not matched to a gene: 13.

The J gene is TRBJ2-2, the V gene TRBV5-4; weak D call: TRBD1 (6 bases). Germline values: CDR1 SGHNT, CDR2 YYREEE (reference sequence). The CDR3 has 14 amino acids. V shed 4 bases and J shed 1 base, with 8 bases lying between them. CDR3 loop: CASSARGNTGELFF. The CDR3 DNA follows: TGTGCCAGCAGCGCCAGGGGGAACACCGGGGAGCTGTTTTTT.

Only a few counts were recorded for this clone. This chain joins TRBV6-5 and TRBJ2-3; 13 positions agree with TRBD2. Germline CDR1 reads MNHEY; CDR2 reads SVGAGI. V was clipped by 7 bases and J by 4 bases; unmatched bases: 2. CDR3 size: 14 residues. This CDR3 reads CASTGLAGADTQYF. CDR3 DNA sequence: TGTGCCAGCACCGGACTAGCGGGAGCAGATACGCAGTATTTT.

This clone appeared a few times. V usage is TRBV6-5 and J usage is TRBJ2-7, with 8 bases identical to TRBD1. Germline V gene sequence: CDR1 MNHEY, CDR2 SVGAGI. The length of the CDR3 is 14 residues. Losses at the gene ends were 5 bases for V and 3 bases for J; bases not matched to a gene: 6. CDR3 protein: CASSDGTGVYEQYF. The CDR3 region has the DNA TGTGCCAGCAGTGACGGGACAGGAGTCTACGAGCAGTACTTC.

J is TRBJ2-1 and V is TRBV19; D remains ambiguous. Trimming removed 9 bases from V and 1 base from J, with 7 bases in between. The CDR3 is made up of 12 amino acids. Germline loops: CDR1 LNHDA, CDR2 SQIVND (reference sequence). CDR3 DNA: TGTGCCAGCTTCGGGTCCTACAATGAGCAGTTCTTC. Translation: CASFGSYNEQFF.

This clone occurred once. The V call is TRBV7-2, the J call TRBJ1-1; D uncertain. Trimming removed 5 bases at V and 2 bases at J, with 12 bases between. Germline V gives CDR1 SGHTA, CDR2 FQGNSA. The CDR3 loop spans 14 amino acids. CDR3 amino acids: CASSAYQVNTEAFF. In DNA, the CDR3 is TGTGCCAGCAGCGCCTATCAGGTTAACACTGAAGCTTTCTTT.

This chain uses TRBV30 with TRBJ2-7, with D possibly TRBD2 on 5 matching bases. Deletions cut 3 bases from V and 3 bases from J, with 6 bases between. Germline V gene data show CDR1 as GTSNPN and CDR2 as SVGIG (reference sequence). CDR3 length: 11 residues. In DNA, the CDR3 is TGTGCCTGGAGAGGGAGCTACGAGCAGTACTTC. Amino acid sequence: CAWRGSYEQYF.

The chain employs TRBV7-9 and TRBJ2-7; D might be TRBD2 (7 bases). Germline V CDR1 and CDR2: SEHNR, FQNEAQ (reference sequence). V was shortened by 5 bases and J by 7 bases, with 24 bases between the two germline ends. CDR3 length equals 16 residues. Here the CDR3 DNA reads TGTGCCAGCAGCCGACTCGTCGTCGGGGGGCGCGGGGAGCAGTACTTC. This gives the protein CASSRLVVGGRGEQYF.

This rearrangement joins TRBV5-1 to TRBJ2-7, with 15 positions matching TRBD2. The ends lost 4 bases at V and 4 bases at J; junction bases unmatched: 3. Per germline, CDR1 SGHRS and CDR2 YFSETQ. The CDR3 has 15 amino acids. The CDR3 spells CASSLGTSGGYEQYF. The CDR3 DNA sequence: TGCGCCAGCAGCCTCGGGACTAGCGGGGGGTACGAGCAGTACTTC.

CDR3: CASSLGPTGMDSPLHF. The CDR3 nucleotides read TGTGCCAGCAGCCTCGGCCCTACAGGGATGGATTCACCCCTCCACTTT. The chain links TRBV7-9 to TRBJ1-6, with D perhaps matching TRBD1 (6 bases). V was cut by 5 bases and J by 8 bases, with 19 bases left in between. The CDR3 length is 16 residues. CDR1 SEHNR and CDR2 FQNEAQ come from the germline V gene (reference sequence).

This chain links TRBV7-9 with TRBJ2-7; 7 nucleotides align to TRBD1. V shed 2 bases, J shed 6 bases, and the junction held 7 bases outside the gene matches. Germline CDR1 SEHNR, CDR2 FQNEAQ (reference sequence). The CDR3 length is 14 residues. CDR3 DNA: TGTGCCAGCAGCTTATTGACAGGGACGAGCGAGCAGTACTTC. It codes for CASSLLTGTSEQYF.

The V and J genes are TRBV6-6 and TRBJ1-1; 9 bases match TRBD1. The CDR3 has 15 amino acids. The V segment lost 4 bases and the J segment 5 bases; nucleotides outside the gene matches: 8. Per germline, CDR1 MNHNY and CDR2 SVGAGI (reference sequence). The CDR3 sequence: CASSSTGTGRTEAFF. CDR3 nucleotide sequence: TGTGCCAGCAGTTCCACCGGGACAGGGAGGACTGAAGCTTTCTTT.

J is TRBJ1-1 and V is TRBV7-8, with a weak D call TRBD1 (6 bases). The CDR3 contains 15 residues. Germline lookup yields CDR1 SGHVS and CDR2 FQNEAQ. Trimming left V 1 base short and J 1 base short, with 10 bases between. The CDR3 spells CASSLGARGNTEAFF. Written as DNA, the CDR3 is TGTGCCAGCAGCTTAGGGGCCAGGGGGAACACTGAAGCTTTCTTT.

The CDR3 sequence is CASSRGGANTEAFF. CDR3 coding DNA: TGTGCCAGCAGTCGGGGGGGGGCGAACACTGAAGCTTTCTTT. The rearrangement links TRBV28 to TRBJ1-1, with D possibly matching TRBD1 (6 bases). Germline-derived CDR1 and CDR2 are MDHEN and SYDVKM. This CDR3 comprises 14 residues. V was trimmed by 5 bases and J by 1 base, leaving 11 bases between them.

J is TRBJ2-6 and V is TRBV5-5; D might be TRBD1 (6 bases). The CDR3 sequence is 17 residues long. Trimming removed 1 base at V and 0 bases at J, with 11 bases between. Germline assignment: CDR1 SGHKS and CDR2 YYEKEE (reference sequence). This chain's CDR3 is CASSLPGESSGANVLTF. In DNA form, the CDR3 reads TGTGCCAGCAGCTTGCCAGGGGAAAGCTCTGGGGCCAACGTCCTGACTTTC.

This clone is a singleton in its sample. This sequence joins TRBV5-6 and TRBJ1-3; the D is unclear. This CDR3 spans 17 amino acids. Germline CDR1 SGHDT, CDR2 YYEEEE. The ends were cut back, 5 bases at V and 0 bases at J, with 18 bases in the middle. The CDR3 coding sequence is TGTGCCAGCAGGCCTACACGGAGACGGCTCTCTGGAAACACCATATATTTT. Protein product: CASRPTRRRLSGNTIYF. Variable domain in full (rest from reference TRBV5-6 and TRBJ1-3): DAGVTQSPTHLIKTRGQQVTLRCSPKSGHDTVSWYQQALGQGPQFIFQYYEEEERQRGNFPDRFSGHQFPNYSSELNVNALLLGDSALYLCASRPTRRRLSGNTIYFGEGSWLTVV.

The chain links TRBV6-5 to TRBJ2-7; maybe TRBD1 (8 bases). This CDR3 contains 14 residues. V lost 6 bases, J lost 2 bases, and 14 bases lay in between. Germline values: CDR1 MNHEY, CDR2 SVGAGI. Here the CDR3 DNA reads TGTGCCAGCAGGAGTACAGGGGGGGCCTACGAGCAGTACTTC. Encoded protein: CASRSTGGAYEQYF.

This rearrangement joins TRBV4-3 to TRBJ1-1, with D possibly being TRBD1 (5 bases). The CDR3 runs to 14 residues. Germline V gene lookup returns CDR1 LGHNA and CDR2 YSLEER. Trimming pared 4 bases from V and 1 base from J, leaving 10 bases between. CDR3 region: CASSLAGQNTEAFF. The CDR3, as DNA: TGCGCCAGCAGCCTCGCCGGACAGAACACTGAAGCTTTCTTT.

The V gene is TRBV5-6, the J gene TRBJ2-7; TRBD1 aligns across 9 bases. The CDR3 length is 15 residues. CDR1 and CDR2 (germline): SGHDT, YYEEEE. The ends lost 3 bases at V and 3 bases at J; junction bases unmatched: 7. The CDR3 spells CASSSPGTGFYEQYF. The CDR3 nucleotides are TGTGCCAGCAGCTCACCCGGGACAGGGTTCTACGAGCAGTACTTC.

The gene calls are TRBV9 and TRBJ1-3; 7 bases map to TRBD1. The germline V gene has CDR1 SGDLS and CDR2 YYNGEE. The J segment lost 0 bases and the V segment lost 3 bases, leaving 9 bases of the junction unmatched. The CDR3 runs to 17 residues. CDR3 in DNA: TGTGCCAGCAGCGCTTCCCGACAGGGAGCCTCTGGAAACACCATATATTTT. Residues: CASSASRQGASGNTIYF.

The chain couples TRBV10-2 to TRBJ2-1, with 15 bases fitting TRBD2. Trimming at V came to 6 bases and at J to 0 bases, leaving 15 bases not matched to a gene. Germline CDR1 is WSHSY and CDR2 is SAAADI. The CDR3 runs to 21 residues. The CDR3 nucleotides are TGCGCCAGCAGGACTGGCGCAGGACTAGCGGGAGGGGGAGCCTCCTACAATGAGCAGTTCTTC. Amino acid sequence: CASRTGAGLAGGGASYNEQFF.

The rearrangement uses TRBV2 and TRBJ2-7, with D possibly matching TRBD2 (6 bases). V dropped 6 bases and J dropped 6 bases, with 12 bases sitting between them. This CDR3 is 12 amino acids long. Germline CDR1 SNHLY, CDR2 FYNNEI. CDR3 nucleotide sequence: TGTGCCAGCAGCCGGCGGGACGCCGAGCAGTACTTC. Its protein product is CASSRRDAEQYF.

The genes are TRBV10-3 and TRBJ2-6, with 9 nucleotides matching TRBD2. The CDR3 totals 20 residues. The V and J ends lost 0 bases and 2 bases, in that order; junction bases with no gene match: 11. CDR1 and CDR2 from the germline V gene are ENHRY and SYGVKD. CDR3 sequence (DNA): TGTGCCATCAGTGAGTCTTGGCTAGCGGGGAGACCCGCTGGGGCCAACGTCCTGACTTTC. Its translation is CAISESWLAGRPAGANVLTF.